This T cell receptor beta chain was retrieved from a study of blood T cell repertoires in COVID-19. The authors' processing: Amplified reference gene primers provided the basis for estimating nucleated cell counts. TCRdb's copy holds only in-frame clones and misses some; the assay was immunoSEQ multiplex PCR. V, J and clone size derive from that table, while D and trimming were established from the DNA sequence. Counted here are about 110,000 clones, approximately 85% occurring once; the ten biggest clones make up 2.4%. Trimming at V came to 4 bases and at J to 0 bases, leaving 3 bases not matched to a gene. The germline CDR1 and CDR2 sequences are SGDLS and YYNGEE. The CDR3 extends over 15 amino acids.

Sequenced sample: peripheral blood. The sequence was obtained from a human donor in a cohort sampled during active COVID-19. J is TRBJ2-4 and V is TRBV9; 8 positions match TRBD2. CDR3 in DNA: TGTGCCAGCAGCCGTAGCGGGGAAGCCAAAAACATTCAGTACTTC. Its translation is CASSRSGEAKNIQYF.